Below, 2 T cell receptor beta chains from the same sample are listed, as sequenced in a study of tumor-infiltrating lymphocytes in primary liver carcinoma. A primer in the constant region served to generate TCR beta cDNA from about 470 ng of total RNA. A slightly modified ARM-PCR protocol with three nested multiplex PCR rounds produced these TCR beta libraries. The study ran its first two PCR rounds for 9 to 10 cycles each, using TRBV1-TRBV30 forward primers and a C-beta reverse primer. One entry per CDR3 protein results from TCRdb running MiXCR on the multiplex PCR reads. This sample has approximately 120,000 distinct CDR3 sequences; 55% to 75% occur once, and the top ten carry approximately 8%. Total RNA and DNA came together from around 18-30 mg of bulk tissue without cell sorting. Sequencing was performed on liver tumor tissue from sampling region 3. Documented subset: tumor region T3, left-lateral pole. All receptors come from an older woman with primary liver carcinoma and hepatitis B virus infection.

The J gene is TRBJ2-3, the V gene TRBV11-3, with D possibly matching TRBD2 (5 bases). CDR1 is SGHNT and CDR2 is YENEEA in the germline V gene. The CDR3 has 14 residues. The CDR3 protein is CASCFRTSTDTQYF. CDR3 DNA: TGTGCTAGTTGCTTCCGGACTAGCACAGATACGCAGTATTTT.

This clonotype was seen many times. The CDR3: CASSSGPGTEAFF. The CDR3 coding sequence is TGTGCCAGCAGTAGCGGACCGGGCACTGAAGCTTTCTTT. The rearrangement links TRBV6-1 to TRBJ1-1; no firm D call. The germline V gene encodes CDR1 MNHNS and CDR2 SASEGT. This CDR3 contains 13 residues. The V end was cut by 5 bases, the J end by 4 bases, with 11 bases between.